This T cell receptor beta chain was captured in a study of T cells in Graves' hyperthyroidism and ophthalmopathy. Germline assignment: CDR1 MGHRA and CDR2 YSYEKL. V was pared by 5 bases and J by 5 bases, with 13 bases between. This CDR3 is built from 14 residues. Over 8 ml fresh peripheral blood yielded the PBMCs. This clonotype was counted between two and nine times. Its antigen is currently unknown. Broader study findings: A 13 V-J model separated ophthalmopathy from stable hyperthyroidism.

Amplified TCR beta CDR3 regions derived from RNA transcripts. First-round RT-PCR of the TCR CDR3 relied on the HTBI primer set. Each CDR3 protein gets one entry after TCRdb re-called the multiplex PCR reads with MiXCR. There are hundreds of thousands of distinct CDR3 sequences in the sample; around 38% occur only once, and 8.9% lies in the top ten. The J gene is TRBJ1-5, the V gene TRBV4-1, with D perhaps TRBD1 (6 bases). This receptor was taken from a man younger than 30 with Graves' hyperthyroidism. Sequencing used blood. The DNA of the CDR3 is TGCGCCAGCAGCTATCAGAGGGGGGATCAGCCCCAGCATTTT. Translating it yields CASSYQRGDQPQHF.